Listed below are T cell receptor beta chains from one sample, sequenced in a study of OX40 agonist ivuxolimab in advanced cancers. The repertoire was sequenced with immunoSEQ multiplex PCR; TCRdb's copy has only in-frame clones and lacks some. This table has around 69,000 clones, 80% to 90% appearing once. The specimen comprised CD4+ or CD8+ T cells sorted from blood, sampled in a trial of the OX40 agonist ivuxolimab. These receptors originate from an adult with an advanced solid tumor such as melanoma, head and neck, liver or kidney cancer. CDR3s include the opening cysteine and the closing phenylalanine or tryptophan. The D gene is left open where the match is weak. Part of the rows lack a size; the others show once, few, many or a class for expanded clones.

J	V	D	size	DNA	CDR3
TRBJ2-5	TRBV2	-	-	TGTGCCAGCACTACGACAGTCCAAGAGACCCAGTACTTC	CASTTTVQETQYF
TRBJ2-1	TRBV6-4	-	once	TGTGCCAGCAGTGACTCATGGGGGAGCTCCTACAATGAGCAGTTCTTC	CASSDSWGSSYNEQFF
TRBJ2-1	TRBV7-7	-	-	TGTGCCAGCAGCTCGACCTTCCTCGGTGAGCAGTTCTTC	CASSSTFLGEQFF
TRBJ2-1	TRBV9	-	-	TGTGCCAGCAGCGTAGCTAGCGAATATTATGAGCAGTTCTTC	CASSVASEYYEQFF
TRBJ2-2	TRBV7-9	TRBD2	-	TGTGCCAGCAGCTTGGCTAGCGGGACCACCGGGGAGCTGTTTTTT	CASSLASGTTGELFF
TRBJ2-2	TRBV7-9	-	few	TGTGCCAGCAGCCACGGCGCAAGGCAGACCGGGGAGCTGTTTTTT	CASSHGARQTGELFF
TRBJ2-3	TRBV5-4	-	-	TGTGCCAGCAGCTCGGAGTGGGGGGCAGATACGCAGTATTTT	CASSSEWGADTQYF
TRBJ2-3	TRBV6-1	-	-	TGTGCCAGCAGTGAAGCGCCGGCAGGGGGGAAGCGGCAGTATTTT	CASSEAPAGGKRQYF
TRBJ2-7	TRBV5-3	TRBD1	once	TGTGCCAGAAGCTACCCAGGGGGTTGGCAGTACTTC	CARSYPGGWQYF
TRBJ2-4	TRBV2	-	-	TGTGCCAGCAATAGTTTTGTAAACATTCAGTACTTC	CASNSFVNIQYF
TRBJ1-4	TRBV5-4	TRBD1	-	TGTGCCAGCAGACCGACAGGGGCAAATGAAAAACTGTTTTTT	CASRPTGANEKLFF
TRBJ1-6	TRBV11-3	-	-	TGTGCCAGCAGCTTAGGGTGGCAGGGTGTTTCACCCCTCCACTTT	CASSLGWQGVSPLHF
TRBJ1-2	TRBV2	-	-	TGTGCCAGCAGTGTAGTGTGGGGCGCCGATGGCTACACCTTC	CASSVVWGADGYTF
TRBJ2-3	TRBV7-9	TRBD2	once	TGTGCCAGCCAAATGGGACTAGCGGGAGGCCTAAATACGCAGTATTTT	CASQMGLAGGLNTQYF
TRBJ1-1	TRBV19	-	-	TGTGCCAGTAGCCGAGACTTCGGCACTGAAGCTTTCTTT	CASSRDFGTEAFF
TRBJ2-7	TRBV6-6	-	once	TGTGCCAGCAGTTACGGGGGAGGCCTAGTCTACGAGCAGTACTTC	CASSYGGGLVYEQYF
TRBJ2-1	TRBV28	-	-	TGTGCCAGCAGTTTCAAGAATTTAAGGAACAATGAGCAGTTCTTC	CASSFKNLRNNEQFF
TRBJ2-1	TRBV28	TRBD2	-	TGTGCCAGCAGCAGAAGCGGGAGGGCCACTGAGCAGTTCTTC	CASSRSGRATEQFF
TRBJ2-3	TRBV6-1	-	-	TGTGCCAGCAGTGCGGACAGTTTCACAGATACGCAGTATTTT	CASSADSFTDTQYF
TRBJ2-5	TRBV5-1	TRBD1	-	TGCGCCAGCAGCACCCGGACAGGACCGCAAGAGACCCAGTACTTC	CASSTRTGPQETQYF
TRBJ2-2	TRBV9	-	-	TGTGCCAGCAGCGTAGATCGCGGGACGAACACCGGGGAGCTGTTTTTT	CASSVDRGTNTGELFF
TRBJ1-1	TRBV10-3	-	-	TGTGCCACCTTTAAACAGGAGAACACTGAAGCTTTCTTT	CATFKQENTEAFF
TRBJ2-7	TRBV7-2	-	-	TGTGCCAGCAGCTTAACATGGAACTCCTACGAGCAGTACTTC	CASSLTWNSYEQYF
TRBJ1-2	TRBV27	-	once	TGTGCCAGCAGTTTATCGCTGGGCTGGTATGGCTACACCTTC	CASSLSLGWYGYTF
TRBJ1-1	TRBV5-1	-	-	TGCGCCAGCAGCCTCTTGCAGGGCGAAGCTTTCTTT	CASSLLQGEAFF
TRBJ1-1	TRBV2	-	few	TGTGCCAGCAGCGCCGGGGGGGCTCACACTGAAGCTTTCTTT	CASSAGGAHTEAFF
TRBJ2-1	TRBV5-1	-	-	TGCGCCAGCAGCTTGGTACCGGGATCCTACAATGAGCAGTTCTTC	CASSLVPGSYNEQFF
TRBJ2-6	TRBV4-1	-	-	TGCGCCAGCAGCCATGGGGAGGCGCTCGCTGGGGCCAACGTCCTGACTTTC	CASSHGEALAGANVLTF
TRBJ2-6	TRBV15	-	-	TGTGCCACCAGCCGGAGGACAGCGGGGGCCAACGTCCTGACTTTC	CATSRRTAGANVLTF
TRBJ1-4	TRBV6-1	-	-	TGTGCCAGCAGTGTAACAGGGACCGCTAATGAAAAACTGTTTTTT	CASSVTGTANEKLFF
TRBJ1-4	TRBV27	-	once	TGTGCCAGCAGTCCTTCAGTCGAAGACAGAAAACTGTTTTTT	CASSPSVEDRKLFF
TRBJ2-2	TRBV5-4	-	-	TGTGCCAGCAGCTTGGGCGGGACGAAGGCCGGGGAGCTGTTTTTT	CASSLGGTKAGELFF
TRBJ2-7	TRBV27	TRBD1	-	TGTGCCAGCAGTTTGCTTGGGACAGGGGATTACGAGCAGTACTTC	CASSLLGTGDYEQYF
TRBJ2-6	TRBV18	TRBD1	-	TGTGCCAGCTCACCAGGACAGGGGGCTGCTGGGGCCAACGTCCTGACTTTC	CASSPGQGAAGANVLTF
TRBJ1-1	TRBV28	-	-	TGTGCCAGCAGTTCCCTTTTGAACACTGAAGCTTTCTTT	CASSSLLNTEAFF
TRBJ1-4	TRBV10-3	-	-	TGTGCCATCAGTGATTCTGTGAAGAAGGATGAAAAACTGTTTTTT	CAISDSVKKDEKLFF
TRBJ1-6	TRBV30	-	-	TGTGCCTGGAGTGTTGGGGGCAGGACCTACTATAATTCACCCCTCCACTTT	CAWSVGGRTYYNSPLHF
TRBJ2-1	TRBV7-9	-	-	TGTGCCCCGGGGACCTACAATGAGCAGTTCTTC	CAPGTYNEQFF
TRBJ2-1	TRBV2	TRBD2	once	TGTGCCAGCATGGGGGACTACCTTTACAATGAGCAGTTCTTC	CASMGDYLYNEQFF
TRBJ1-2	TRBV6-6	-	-	TGTGCCAGCAGACTAGACTTTCCCGGTGGCTACACCTTC	CASRLDFPGGYTF
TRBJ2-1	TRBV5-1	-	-	TGCGCCAGCAGCTTGGTCGGGGGCTCCTACAATGAGCAGTTCTTC	CASSLVGGSYNEQFF
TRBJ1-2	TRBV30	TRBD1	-	TGTGCCTGGAGAGGGACAGATAACTATGGCTACACCTTC	CAWRGTDNYGYTF
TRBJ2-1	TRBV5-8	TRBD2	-	TGTGCCAGCAGCTTAGGTACTAGCGGGGTCAATGAGCAGTTCTTC	CASSLGTSGVNEQFF
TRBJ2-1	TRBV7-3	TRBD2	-	TGTGCCAGCAGCAAAGGACTAGCGGGAGGGCCGAATGAGCAGTTCTTC	CASSKGLAGGPNEQFF
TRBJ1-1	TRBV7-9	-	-	TGTGCCAGCAGCTTCTTTACAGGGAGCACTGAAGCTTTCTTT	CASSFFTGSTEAFF
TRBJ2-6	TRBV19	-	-	TGTGCCAGTAGTATCCAGGAGTCTGGGGCCAACGTCCTGACTTTC	CASSIQESGANVLTF
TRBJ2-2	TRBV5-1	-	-	TGCGCCAGCAGCCCCGCCGTCCAGTCGGCCGGGGAGCTGTTTTTT	CASSPAVQSAGELFF
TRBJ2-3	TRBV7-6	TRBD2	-	TGTGCCAGCAGCTTAGCGAGAGAGCCCGAGGGACTAGCTGGCGCAGATACGCAGTATTTT	CASSLAREPEGLAGADTQYF